Listed below are T cell receptor beta chains from one sample, sequenced in a study of blood T cell repertoires in COVID-19. Sequencing was performed with immunoSEQ multiplex PCR; in TCRdb, only in-frame clones are kept and a portion is missing. The table includes about 140,000 clones, over 75% detected once. The sample was PBMCs or T cells enriched from blood (not recorded which). The receptors stem from a woman aged 45-60 years who had recovered from COVID-19. CDR3s include the opening cysteine and the closing phenylalanine or tryptophan. The D gene is left open where the match is weak. The listing skips clone size in some rows; elsewhere it reads once, few, many or a size class.

d_gene	j_gene	abundance	v_gene	CDR3nt	CDR3aa
TRBD2	TRBJ2-1	NA	TRBV19	TGTGCCAGTAGTCCCCTCCGGCGGGGGGGCCGAAACAATGAGCAGTTCTTC	CASSPLRRGGRNNEQFF
TRBD2	TRBJ2-3	few	TRBV10-2	TGCGCCAGCAGTGAGTACCCTACTAGCGGGTACACAGATACGCAGTATTTT	CASSEYPTSGYTDTQYF
NA	TRBJ2-1	NA	TRBV5-6	TGTGCCAGCAGCGGACCGGACAGCTACAATGAGCAGTTCTTC	CASSGPDSYNEQFF
TRBD1	TRBJ2-1	few	TRBV27	TGTGCCAGCAGTCCCTCCCCTTCCGACAGGGGGCATAGTGAGCAGTTCTTC	CASSPSPSDRGHSEQFF
NA	TRBJ1-2	NA	TRBV29-1	TGCAGCGTTGATATTGGGGCCACTTCCCTCTATGGCTACACCTTC	CSVDIGATSLYGYTF
TRBD1	TRBJ2-7	NA	TRBV11-3	TGTGCCAGCAGCCCGCGACAGGGGAGGTACGAGCAGTACTTC	CASSPRQGRYEQYF
NA	TRBJ2-1	NA	TRBV10-3	TGTGCCATCAGTGACGGCTACAATGAGCAGTTCTTC	CAISDGYNEQFF
TRBD1	TRBJ2-2	few	TRBV27	TGTGCCAGCACCCCGGGACAGGGGGCCGGGGAGCTGTTTTTT	CASTPGQGAGELFF
NA	TRBJ1-6	NA	TRBV6-5	TGTGCCAGCAGTTACTCGATAGGGGGTTCACCCCTCCACTTT	CASSYSIGGSPLHF
TRBD2	TRBJ2-1	NA	TRBV3-1/TRBV3-2	TGTGCCAGCAGCCAAGAAAGTGGACTAGCGGGTCTCTCCTACAATGAGCAGTTCTTC	CASSQESGLAGLSYNEQFF